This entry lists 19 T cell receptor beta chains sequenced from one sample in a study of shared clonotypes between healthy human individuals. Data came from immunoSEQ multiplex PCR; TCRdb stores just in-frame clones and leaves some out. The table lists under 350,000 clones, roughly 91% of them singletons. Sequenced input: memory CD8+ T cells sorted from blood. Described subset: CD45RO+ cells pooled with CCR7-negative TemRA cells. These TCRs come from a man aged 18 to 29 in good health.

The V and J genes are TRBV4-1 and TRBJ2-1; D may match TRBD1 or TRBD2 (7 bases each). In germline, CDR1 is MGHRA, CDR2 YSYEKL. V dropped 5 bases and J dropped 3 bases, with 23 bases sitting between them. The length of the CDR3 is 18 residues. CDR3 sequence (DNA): TGCGCCAGCAGCGCAGGGGGACGGGAGAGGGAGGGCTACAATGAGCAGTTCTTC. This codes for CASSAGGREREGYNEQFF.

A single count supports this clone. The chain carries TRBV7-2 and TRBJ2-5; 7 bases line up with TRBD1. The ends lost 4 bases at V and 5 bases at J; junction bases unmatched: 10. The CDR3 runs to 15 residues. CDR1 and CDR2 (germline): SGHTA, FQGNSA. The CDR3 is CASSSGTVVGETQYF. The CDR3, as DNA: TGTGCCAGCAGCTCCGGGACAGTCGTGGGCGAGACCCAGTACTTC.

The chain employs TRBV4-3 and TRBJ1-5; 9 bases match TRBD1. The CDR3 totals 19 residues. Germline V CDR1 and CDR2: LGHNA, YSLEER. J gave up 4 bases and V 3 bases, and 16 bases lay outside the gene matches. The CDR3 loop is CASSHAWGTGILRNQPQHF. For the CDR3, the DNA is TGCGCCAGCAGCCATGCCTGGGGGACAGGGATCCTTAGAAATCAGCCCCAGCATTTT.

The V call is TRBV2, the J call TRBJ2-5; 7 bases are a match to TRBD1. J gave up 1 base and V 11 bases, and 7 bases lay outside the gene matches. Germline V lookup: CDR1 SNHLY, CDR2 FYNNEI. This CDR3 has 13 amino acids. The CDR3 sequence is CAFRDSSQETQYF. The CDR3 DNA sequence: TGTGCCTTTCGGGACAGCTCCCAAGAGACCCAGTACTTC.

The CDR3 region is CASNGDRGYNYGYTF. As DNA, the CDR3 is TGCGCCAGCAACGGGGACAGGGGGTACAACTATGGCTACACCTTC. The chain uses TRBV5-1 and TRBJ1-2; 11 bases line up with TRBD1. Germline CDR1 and CDR2: SGHRS and YFSETQ. Trimming removed 6 bases from V and 2 bases from J; junction bases left unmatched: 6. CDR3 length: 15 amino acids.

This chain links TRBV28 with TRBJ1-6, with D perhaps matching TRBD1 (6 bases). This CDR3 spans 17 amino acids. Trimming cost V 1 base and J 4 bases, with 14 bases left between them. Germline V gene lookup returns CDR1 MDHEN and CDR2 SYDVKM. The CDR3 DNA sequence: TGTGCCAGCAGTTTATACCCTGGACAGAGATATAATTCACCCCTCCACTTT. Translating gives CASSLYPGQRYNSPLHF.

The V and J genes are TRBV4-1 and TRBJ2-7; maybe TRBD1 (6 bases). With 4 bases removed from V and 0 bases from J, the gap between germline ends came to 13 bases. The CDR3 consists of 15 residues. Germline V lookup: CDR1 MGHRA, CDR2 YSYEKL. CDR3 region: CASSLQGQSSYEQYF. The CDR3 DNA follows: TGCGCCAGCAGCCTTCAAGGACAGTCCTCCTACGAGCAGTACTTC.

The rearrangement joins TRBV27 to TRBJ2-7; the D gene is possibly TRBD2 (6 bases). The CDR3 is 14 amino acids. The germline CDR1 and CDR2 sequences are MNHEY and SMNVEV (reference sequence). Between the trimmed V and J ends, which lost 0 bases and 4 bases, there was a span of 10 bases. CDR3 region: CASSLSEGGYEQYF. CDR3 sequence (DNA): TGTGCCAGCAGTTTATCGGAGGGTGGGTACGAGCAGTACTTC.

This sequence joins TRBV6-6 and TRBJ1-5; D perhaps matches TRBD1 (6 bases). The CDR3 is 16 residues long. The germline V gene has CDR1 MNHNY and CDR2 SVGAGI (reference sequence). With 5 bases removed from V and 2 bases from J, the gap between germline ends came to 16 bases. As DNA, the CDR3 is TGTGCCAGCAGTACAGGGAGGCCTTGGGGCAATCAGCCCCAGCATTTT. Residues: CASSTGRPWGNQPQHF.

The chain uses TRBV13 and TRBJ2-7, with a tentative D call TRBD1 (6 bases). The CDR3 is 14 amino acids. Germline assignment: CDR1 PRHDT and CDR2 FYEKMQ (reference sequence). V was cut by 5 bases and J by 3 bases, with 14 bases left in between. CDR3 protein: CASSREQGHYEQYF. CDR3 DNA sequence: TGTGCCAGCAGCCGAGAACAGGGCCACTACGAGCAGTACTTC. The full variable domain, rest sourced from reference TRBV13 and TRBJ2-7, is AAGVIQSPRHLIKEKRETATLKCYPIPRHDTVYWYQQGPGQDPQFLISFYEKMQSDKGSIPDRFSAQQFSDYHSELNMSSLELGDSALYFCASSREQGHYEQYFGPGTRLTVT.

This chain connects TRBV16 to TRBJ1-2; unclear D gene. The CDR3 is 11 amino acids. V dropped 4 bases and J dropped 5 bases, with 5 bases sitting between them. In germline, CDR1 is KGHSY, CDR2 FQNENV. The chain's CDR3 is CASSPMYGYTF. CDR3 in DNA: TGTGCCAGCAGCCCGATGTATGGCTACACCTTC.

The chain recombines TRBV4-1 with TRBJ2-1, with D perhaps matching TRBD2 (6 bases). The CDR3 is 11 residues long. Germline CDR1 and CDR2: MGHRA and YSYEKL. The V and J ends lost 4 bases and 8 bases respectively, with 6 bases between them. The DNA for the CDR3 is TGCGCCAGCAGCCCGGGGGATGAGCAGTTCTTC. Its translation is CASSPGDEQFF.

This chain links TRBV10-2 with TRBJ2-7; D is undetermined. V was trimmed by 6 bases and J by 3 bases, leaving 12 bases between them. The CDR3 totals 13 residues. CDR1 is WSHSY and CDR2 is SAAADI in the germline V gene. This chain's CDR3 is CASRPGQSYEQYF. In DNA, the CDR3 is TGCGCCAGCAGGCCCGGGCAAAGCTACGAGCAGTACTTC.

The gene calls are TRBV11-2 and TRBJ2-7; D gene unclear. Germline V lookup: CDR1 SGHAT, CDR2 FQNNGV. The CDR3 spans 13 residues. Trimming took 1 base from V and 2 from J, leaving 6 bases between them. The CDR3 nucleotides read TGTGCCAGCAGCTTAGCCTCCCCCTACGAGCAGTACTTC. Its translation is CASSLASPYEQYF.

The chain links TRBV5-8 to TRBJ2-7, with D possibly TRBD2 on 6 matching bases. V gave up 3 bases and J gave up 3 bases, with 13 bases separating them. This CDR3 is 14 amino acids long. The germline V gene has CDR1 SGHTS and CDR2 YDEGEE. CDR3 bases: TGTGCCAGCAGCTACGGCGGGGCGTTCTACGAGCAGTACTTC. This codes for CASSYGGAFYEQYF. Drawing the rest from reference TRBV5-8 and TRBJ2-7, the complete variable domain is EAGVTQSPTHLIKTRGQQATLRCSPISGHTSVYWYQQALGLGLQFLLWYDEGEERNRGNFPPRFSGRQFPNYSSELNVNALELEDSALYLCASSYGGAFYEQYFGPGTRLTVT.

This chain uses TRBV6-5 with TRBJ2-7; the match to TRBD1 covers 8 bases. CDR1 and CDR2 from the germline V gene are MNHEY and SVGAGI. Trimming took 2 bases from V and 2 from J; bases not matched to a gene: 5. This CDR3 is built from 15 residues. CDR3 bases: TGTGCCAGCAGTTACGGGACAGGTGGGACCTACGAGCAGTACTTC. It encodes CASSYGTGGTYEQYF.

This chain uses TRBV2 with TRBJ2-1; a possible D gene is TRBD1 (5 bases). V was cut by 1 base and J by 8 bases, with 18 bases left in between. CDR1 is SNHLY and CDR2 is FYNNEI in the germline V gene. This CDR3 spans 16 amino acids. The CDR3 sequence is CASSEGLLGDEDEQFF. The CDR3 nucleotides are TGTGCCAGCAGTGAAGGGCTTTTAGGGGATGAAGATGAGCAGTTCTTC.

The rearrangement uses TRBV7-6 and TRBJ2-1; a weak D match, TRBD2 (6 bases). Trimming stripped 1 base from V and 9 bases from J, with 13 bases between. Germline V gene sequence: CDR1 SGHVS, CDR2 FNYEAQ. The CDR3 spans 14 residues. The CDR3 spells CASSLDASDGEQFF. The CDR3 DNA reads TGTGCCAGCAGCTTAGACGCTAGCGATGGTGAGCAGTTCTTC.

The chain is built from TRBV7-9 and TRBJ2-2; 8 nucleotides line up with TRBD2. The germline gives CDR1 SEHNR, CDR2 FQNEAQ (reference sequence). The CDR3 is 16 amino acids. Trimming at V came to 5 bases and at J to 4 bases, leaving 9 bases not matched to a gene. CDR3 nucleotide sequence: TGTGCCAGCAGCAGACTAGCGACTAGTAGCACCGGGGAGCTGTTTTTT. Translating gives CASSRLATSSTGELFF.